This T cell receptor beta chain emerged from a study of radiotherapy plus CTLA-4 blockade in lung cancer. General observations from the study: Once radiotherapy plus ipilimumab had been given, TCR clones derived from tumor expanded in blood. Early blood T cell clone dynamics, with interferon-beta, were reported to best predict response.

This CDR3 is 14 amino acids long. Germline V gives CDR1 LNHDA, CDR2 SQIVND (reference sequence). The V gene lost 3 bases and the J gene lost 7 bases, with 12 bases spanning the gap. About this clone itself: Its antigen is not identified.

Assay: immunoSEQ multiplex PCR; the TCRdb copy retains only in-frame clones and omits some. This sample has 85,000 to 90,000 clones, with about three quarters found just once. It was focal radiation plus CTLA-4 blockade with ipilimumab that patients with chemo-refractory metastatic non-small-cell lung cancer received. The sequence was collected from a human donor with non-small cell lung cancer that progressed on radiotherapy plus ipilimumab. The sequencing used peripheral blood, collected from a patient treated with radiotherapy plus ipilimumab. This sequence joins TRBV19 and TRBJ2-2; possible D gene TRBD1, 6 bases. As DNA, the CDR3 is TGTGCCAGTAGTATCGGTGGGACATTCGGGGAGCTGTTTTTT. It translates to CASSIGGTFGELFF.